The entry below gives a single T cell receptor (beta chain) sequence along with its context. This clone was seen a single time. Its cognate antigen has yet to be identified. One base away there is no much larger clone; base qualities are not given. This sample's time point label indicates: eleven to twelve months on ibrutinib. Roughly 1.8 micrograms of genomic DNA were extracted from cryopreserved PBMCs for TCR beta library preparation. Longitudinal blood samples from CLL patients on ibrutinib monotherapy were analyzed using high-throughput TCR beta sequencing. The patients took part in an open-label, single-center phase 2 trial of ibrutinib monotherapy. This sample is part of a study of cytotoxic CD8 clonotypes in ibrutinib-treated CLL (dated by TCRdb to the early 2020s). The study in broad terms: The cohort had over ten relapsed/refractory and some 15 treatment-naive patients; approximately 17 were IGHV unmutated. Partial responses were observed in about 25 patients and complete responses in 2; after a median follow-up of 68 months, remission was maintained in approximately 14 patients and progression was observed in roughly twelve. Samples at response were collected after a median of about 12 months of treatment, with a range of 6 to 36 months. An average of roughly 270,000 productive templates and 80,000 to 95,000 productive rearrangements was obtained per sample. Longitudinal samples were obtainable from about 30% of the roughly 86 participants in the trial. Cryopreserved peripheral blood mononuclear cells were obtained before treatment, at response, and at either sustained remission or disease progression. Patients were still on ibrutinib when every remission and progressive disease sample was collected.

A MiSeq instrument was used for deep resolution sequencing, which targeted depths ranging from 1 in 1 million up to 1 in 200,000 T cells, with coverage averaging 10x for each clonotype. TCR beta libraries were generated with the immunoSEQ hsTCRB Kit. On the study's bioinformatics: ImmunoSEQ Data Assistant and ImmunoSEQ Analyzer were used for data analysis, and V, D and J genes were assigned according to IMGT definitions. Clonality was computed as one minus normalized Shannon entropy of productive rearrangement frequencies, ranging from 0 to 1. Only overrepresented clonotypes making up at least 0.05% of the repertoire of each patient were included in the public clonotype analysis. About a dozen age-matched healthy donor repertoires from immuneACCESS served as clonality controls. Sourced from immuneACCESS, this table was stored by TCRdb with only in-frame sequences that have V and J called. A share of the clones is absent; for the studies checked, an unresolved V gene accounts for under half, and the remainder has no known explanation. That table gives V, J and clone size, and the DNA gave D and trimming. The sample contains about 140,000 clones, about 72% of them found a single time. Clones ranked in the top ten supply 28% of the sample.

Looking up the germline V gene yields CDR1 SGHTA and CDR2 FQGNSA. The junction shows trimming of 5 bases on V and 4 bases on J, plus 15 bases between the germline ends. The CDR3, from cysteine to phenylalanine, totals 15 residues. This entry keeps only the CDR3 DNA: 45 bases, framed from base 1. The paper's findings and limits, for the study overall: Public clonotypes were rare and either shrank or stayed stable during treatment, and the rise in clonality at ibrutinib response reflected expansion of private clonotypes. Clonality rose at ibrutinib response, remained stable during sustained remission, and dropped back toward baseline at progression. Baseline clonality was found to be higher than that of age-matched healthy donors and was strongly correlated with circulating CD8+ T-cell counts. Sampling times were not matched between sustained-remission and progressing patients, and lymph node repertoires were not studied.

The chain links TRBV7-2 with TRBJ1-3; TRBD1 might be the D gene, on 5 matching bases. The sequencing here drew on PBMCs, taken after 12 months of ibrutinib treatment. The clonotype comes from a human donor with chronic lymphocytic leukemia. CDR3 reads: CASSVGPGSGNTIYF. Read as DNA, the sequence is TGTGCCAGCAGCGTGGGGCCCGGATCAGGAAACACCATATATTTT.